This record concerns one T cell receptor (beta chain) sequence. The CDR3 contains 11 residues. The germline gives CDR1 LGHNA, CDR2 YNFKEQ. V lost 1 base, J lost 6 bases, and 3 bases lay in between. The sample originates from a study of shared clonotypes between healthy human individuals. Deep was the level at which the assay was run. Sequenced by immunoSEQ multiplex PCR; TCRdb stores in-frame clones only, minus some. The table has nearly 2 million clones, about 95% seen once. Terminally differentiated effector memory CD45RA+ cells were excluded by CCR7 positive selection of CD45RO-negative cells. Specimen: naive CD8+ T cells sorted from blood. The receptor was isolated from a man in his late teens or twenties in good health. This rearrangement joins TRBV4-2 to TRBJ1-2, with no clear D. The CDR3 coding sequence is TGTGCCAGCAGCCAAGGGGATGGCTACACCTTC. It codes for CASSQGDGYTF.